This T cell receptor beta chain was recovered during a study of IL-17A CD8 T cells in psoriatic arthritis synovium. At the level of the whole study: The goal of the study was to characterize the phenotype, molecular profile and function of synovial IL-17A+CD8+ T cells in the pathogenesis of psoriatic arthritis. Findings and caveats that apply to the study as a whole: Some individual clones occupied over 4% of the repertoire, though most synovial CD8+ subsets remained polyclonal. Only a few patients were covered by TCR sequencing, and this limited sample size was acknowledged by the authors. Cells came from synovial fluid rather than synovial tissue, since no psoriatic arthritis synovial tissue samples were available.

The CDR3, cysteine through phenylalanine, is 12 amino acids long. The read is trimmed to its CDR3 DNA, 36 bases read in frame from base 1. CDR1 and CDR2 (SGHVS, FNYEAQ) derive from the germline V gene. At the junction V is shortened by 4 bases and J by 6 bases; bases outside the gene matches: 3. After DNA extraction (Qiagen), TCRbeta V-D-J rearrangements were amplified in a bias-controlled manner and then sequenced at high throughput (immunoSEQ; Adaptive Biotech). On the study's bioinformatics: Productive sequences were analyzed at sequence level using the immunoSEQ Analyzer platform. Clonality was calculated as 1 minus Pielou's evenness, with values from 0 (highly polyclonal) to 1 (monoclonal). Repertoire overlap between subsets was quantified with the Morisita index, from 0 (no similarity) to 1 (complete similarity). TCRdb obtained this table from immuneACCESS and retained in-frame rearrangements with V and J assigned. These tables miss some clones; where compared with another copy, unresolved V genes account for less than half of the shortfall, and the remainder is unexplained. Clonal size and the V and J genes are those of that table, whereas D and trimming came from the DNA. The sample data list 2,000 to 3,000 clones, and about 70% of these were observed just once. 14% of the sample goes to the ten largest clones.

The count of this clone is one. Its specific antigen is unknown. No much larger clone is present one base from it, and per-base qualities are unavailable. Synovial fluid effusions were aspirated from actively inflamed joints of psoriatic arthritis patients. Memory CD8+ T cells in synovial fluid were sorted patient by patient into Tc17 (IL-17A+) cells, bulk memory cells and Tc1 (IL-17A-IFNgamma+) cells in order to compare their TCR repertoires. The Classification of Psoriatic Arthritis Study Group (CASPAR) criteria were met by the psoriatic arthritis patients. The bulk memory CD8+ T cell sort included CD45RA-CD27+/- cells together with CD45RA+CD27- cells. In a few patients with psoriatic arthritis, sorted CD8+ T cell subsets from synovial fluid were put through TCRbeta sequencing. Synovial fluid mononuclear cells were isolated with Lymphoprep and cryopreserved in liquid nitrogen before use. The medium used for cryopreservation had around 50% fetal calf serum and around 10% dimethyl sulfoxide.

This clonotype was obtained from a human donor with psoriatic arthritis. The chain uses TRBV7-6 and TRBJ2-7, with 7 middle bases fitting TRBD1. The sequenced sample consisted of memory CD8+ T cells from synovial fluid. The sample's cell subset or site label, decoded: bulk memory CD8+ T cells (CD45RA-CD27+/- and CD45RA+CD27-). The nucleotides read TGTGCCAGCAGCTCGACAGGGTTCGAGCAGTACTTC. Translated, this gives CASSSTGFEQYF. Supplemented by the reference TRBV7-6 and TRBJ2-7 proteins around the CDR3, the complete variable domain is GAGVSQSPRYKVTKRGQDVALRCDPISGHVSLYWYRQALGQGPEFLTYFNYEAQQDKSGLPNDRFSAERPEGSISTLTIQRTEQRDSAMYRCASSSTGFEQYFGPGTRLTVT.